The present T cell receptor beta chain was sequenced within a study of beta chain features in type 1 diabetes. CDR3 length: 15 amino acids. CDR1 is LNHDA and CDR2 is SQIVND in the germline V gene (reference sequence). V was clipped by 10 bases and J by 4 bases, with 20 bases between them. As to this clone: Its matching antigen is unknown.

Purities over 98% were achieved in all sorted populations. Every bit of the isolated RNA underwent reverse transcription, so sequencing read expressed TCRB transcripts. Here immunoSEQ multiplex PCR was the method, and the copy in TCRdb shows in-frame clones only, minus some. Of 310,000 or so clones detected, about 15% appear once; the ten largest clones hold less than 0.02%. Findings and limits, study-wide: Patients' naive, central memory and regulatory TCRB repertoires appeared more alike than those of healthy donors. People with Type 1 diabetes carried modestly yet significantly shorter TCRB CDR3s in all four CD4+ subsets. VDJ junctions from type 1 diabetes patients carried fewer insertions and larger deletions.

The specimen sequenced was naive CD4+ T cells from blood. The rearrangement uses TRBV19 and TRBJ2-1; TRBD2 is a possible D gene (6 bases). This clonotype was obtained from a man aged 18 to 35 with type 1 diabetes. The CDR3 DNA is TGTGCCAAAGAGGAGGGGAAGACTCCTTACAATGAGCAGTTCTTC. Encoded protein: CAKEEGKTPYNEQFF.